This TCR beta chain was recovered during a study of cytomegalovirus exposure and HLA in healthy donors. At the level of the study: Approximately 83 million unique TCRs from HLA-typed donors were held in an early data release. Study-wide findings and caveats: One variant, a missense change in DCLRE1C, was linked in a later analysis to TCR beta V- and J-gene trimming. Researchers catalogued about 150 TCR beta chains as cytomegalovirus-associated.

CDR1 ENHRY and CDR2 SYGVKD come from the germline V gene. CDR3 length: 13 residues. Trimming left V 4 bases short and J 1 base short, with 7 bases between. PCR amplification relied on 60 Vbeta primers (plus 13 Jbeta primers). This table comes from immunoSEQ multiplex PCR, and its TCRdb copy is limited to in-frame clones, with some not included. Of 120,000 or so clones in the sample, approximately 81% were seen once. Nominally healthy donors were sampled, though unrecorded immune exposures were likely. To note about this clone: The antigen remains unidentified.

Sequences were obtained from PBMCs. The chain uses TRBV10-3 and TRBJ1-1; D remains ambiguous. This TCR came from a woman in her thirties or forties in good health and CMV-seronegative. The DNA for the CDR3 is TGTGCCATCAGTGTCGCCAGGAACACTGAAGCTTTCTTT. Translation: CAISVARNTEAFF.